The T cell receptor beta chain described here comes from a study of identical twins. The CDR3 is 14 amino acids. Trimming left V 3 bases short and J 3 bases short, with 11 bases between. TCRdb fed the 5' RACE reads into MiXCR, producing one record per CDR3 protein. The sample yields roughly 750,000 distinct CDR3 sequences, roughly 20% seen once. This clonotype was counted a few times. These same data were also listed under a study on T cells expressing NK-cell markers.

The sample consisted of PBMCs. The clonotype originates from a woman aged 18-29 years in good health. The V call is TRBV12-3 or TRBV12-4, the J call TRBJ1-1, with D unresolved. The CDR3 bases are TGTGCCAGCAGTTTCCAGACCCGAGACACTGAAGCTTTCTTT. Encoded protein: CASSFQTRDTEAFF.